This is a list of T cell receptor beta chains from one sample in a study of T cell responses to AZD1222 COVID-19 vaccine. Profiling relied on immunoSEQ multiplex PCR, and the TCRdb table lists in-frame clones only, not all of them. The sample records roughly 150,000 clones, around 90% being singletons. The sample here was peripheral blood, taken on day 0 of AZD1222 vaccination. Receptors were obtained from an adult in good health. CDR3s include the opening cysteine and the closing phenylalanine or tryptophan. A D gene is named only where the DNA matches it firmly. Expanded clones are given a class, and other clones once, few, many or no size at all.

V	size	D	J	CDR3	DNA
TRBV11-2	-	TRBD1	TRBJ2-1	CASSYGRQGRAYNEQFF	TGTGCCAGCAGCTACGGGAGACAGGGGCGAGCCTACAATGAGCAGTTCTTC
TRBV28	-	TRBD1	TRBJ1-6	CASTTGVGSPLHF	TGTGCCAGCACAACAGGGGTGGGCTCACCCCTCCACTTT
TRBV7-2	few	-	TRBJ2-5	CASSLPGARETQYF	TGTGCCAGCAGCTTGCCGGGGGCGCGAGAGACCCAGTACTTC
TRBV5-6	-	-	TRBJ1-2	CASSLGGREDGYTF	TGTGCCAGCAGCTTAGGTGGCAGGGAGGACGGCTACACCTTC
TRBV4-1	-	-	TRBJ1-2	CASSQDGISYTF	TGCGCCAGCAGCCAGGACGGGATAAGCTACACCTTC
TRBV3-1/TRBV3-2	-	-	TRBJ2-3	CASSRNSGVQDTQYF	TGTGCCAGCAGCCGTAATAGCGGCGTTCAAGATACGCAGTATTTT
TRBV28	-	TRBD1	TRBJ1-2	CASRQGAIRGYTF	TGTGCCAGCAGACAGGGGGCTATAAGGGGCTACACCTTC
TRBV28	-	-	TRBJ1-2	CASSSTTGVVYGYTF	TGTGCCAGCAGTTCGACGACAGGAGTCGTGTATGGCTACACCTTC
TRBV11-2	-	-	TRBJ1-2	CASSPRSGHPNYGYTF	TGTGCCAGCAGCCCAAGGTCAGGACACCCTAACTATGGCTACACCTTC
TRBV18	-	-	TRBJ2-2	CASSPEVPNTGELFF	TGTGCCAGCTCACCCGAGGTCCCGAACACCGGGGAGCTGTTTTTT
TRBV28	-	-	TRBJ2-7	CAQGGPYEQYF	TGTGCCCAAGGGGGGCCCTACGAGCAGTACTTC
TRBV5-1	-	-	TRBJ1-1	CASSIQVSAEAFF	TGCGCCAGCAGCATACAGGTTTCGGCGGAAGCTTTCTTT
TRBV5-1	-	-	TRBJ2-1	CASSLGGYRDEQFF	TGCGCCAGCAGCTTGGGGGGGTATCGCGATGAGCAGTTCTTC
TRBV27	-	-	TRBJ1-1	CASSSGQGTEAFF	TGTGCCAGCAGTTCGGGTCAGGGCACTGAAGCTTTCTTT
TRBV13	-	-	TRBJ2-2	CASSPPGARGAGELFF	TGTGCCAGCAGCCCGCCGGGGGCGCGGGGCGCCGGGGAGCTGTTTTTT
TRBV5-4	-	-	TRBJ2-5	CASSLIKGRQETQYF	TGTGCCAGCAGCTTGATCAAGGGGCGCCAAGAGACCCAGTACTTC
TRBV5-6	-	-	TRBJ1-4	CASSPGRGRGQKLFF	TGTGCCAGCAGCCCCGGGAGAGGGCGCGGGCAAAAACTGTTTTTT
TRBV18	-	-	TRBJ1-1	CASSPREEGSFTEAFF	TGTGCCAGCTCACCTCGCGAGGAGGGGTCGTTTACTGAAGCTTTCTTT
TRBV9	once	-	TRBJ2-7	CASSGEGVPLEEQYF	TGTGCCAGCAGCGGGGAGGGGGTACCTCTGGAGGAGCAGTACTTC
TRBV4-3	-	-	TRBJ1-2	CASSRVLRDVVGGYTF	TGCGCCAGCAGCCGAGTACTCCGGGACGTAGTAGGTGGCTACACCTTC
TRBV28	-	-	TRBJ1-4	CASSLEQPEKLFF	TGTGCCAGCAGTTTAGAACAGCCTGAAAAACTGTTTTTT
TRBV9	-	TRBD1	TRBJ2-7	CASSLTGTGGYEQYF	TGTGCCAGCAGCCTCACCGGGACAGGAGGGTACGAGCAGTACTTC
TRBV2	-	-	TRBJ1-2	CASSEGRKTYGYTF	TGTGCCAGCAGTGAGGGCCGCAAAACTTATGGCTACACCTTC
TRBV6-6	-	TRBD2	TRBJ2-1	CASLSSGAYNEQFF	TGTGCCAGCCTCTCTAGCGGGGCATACAATGAGCAGTTCTTC
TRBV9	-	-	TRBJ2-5	CASSPAQRGPQETQYF	TGTGCCAGCAGCCCCGCTCAGCGCGGACCCCAAGAGACCCAGTACTTC
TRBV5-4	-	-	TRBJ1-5	CASSPGPGQPQHF	TGTGCCAGCAGCCCCGGACCGGGGCAGCCCCAGCATTTT
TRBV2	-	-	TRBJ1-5	CASSGSADYSNQPQHF	TGTGCCAGCAGTGGGTCGGCAGACTATAGCAATCAGCCCCAGCATTTT
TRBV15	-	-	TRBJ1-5	CATSTGGQPQHF	TGTGCCACCAGCACCGGAGGGCAGCCCCAGCATTTT
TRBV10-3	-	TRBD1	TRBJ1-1	CAISESTGGPEAFF	TGTGCCATCAGTGAGAGTACAGGGGGACCTGAAGCTTTCTTT
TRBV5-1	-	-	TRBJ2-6	CASRLRHSGANVLTF	TGCGCCAGCCGCTTGCGTCACTCTGGGGCCAACGTCCTGACTTTC
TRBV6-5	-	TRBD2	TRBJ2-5	CASTLTSGVGETQYF	TGTGCCAGTACCTTGACTAGCGGGGTAGGAGAGACCCAGTACTTC
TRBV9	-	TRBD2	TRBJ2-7	CARRGREGRYEQYF	TGTGCCAGAAGGGGGCGGGAGGGCCGCTACGAGCAGTACTTC
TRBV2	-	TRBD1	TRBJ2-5	CASTVTGVQETQYF	TGTGCCAGCACCGTCACAGGGGTGCAAGAGACCCAGTACTTC
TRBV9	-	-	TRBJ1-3	CASSVKTDGNTIYF	TGTGCCAGCAGCGTTAAGACAGACGGAAACACCATATATTTT
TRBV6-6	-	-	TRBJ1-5	CASSPSFQRETDQPQHF	TGTGCCAGCAGTCCATCCTTCCAGAGGGAGACCGATCAGCCCCAGCATTTT
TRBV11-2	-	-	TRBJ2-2	CASSPGGGELFF	TGTGCCAGCAGCCCCGGTGGCGGGGAGCTGTTTTTT
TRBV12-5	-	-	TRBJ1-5	CASGMNSNQPQHF	TGTGCTAGTGGGATGAATAGCAATCAGCCCCAGCATTTT
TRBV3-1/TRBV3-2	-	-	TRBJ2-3	CASSRRTDTQYF	TGTGCCAGCAGCCGACGCACAGATACGCAGTATTTT
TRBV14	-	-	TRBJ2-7	CASSQGPRGWEQYF	TGTGCCAGCAGCCAAGGCCCGAGGGGGTGGGAGCAGTACTTC
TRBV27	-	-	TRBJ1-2	CASSTTGLTYGYTF	TGTGCCAGCAGTACAACAGGGCTTACCTATGGCTACACCTTC
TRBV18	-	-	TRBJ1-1	CASSRGHLNTEAFF	TGTGCCAGCTCACGTGGACACTTGAACACTGAAGCTTTCTTT
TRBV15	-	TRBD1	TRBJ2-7	CATSRGWTGDSYEQYF	TGTGCCACCAGCAGAGGTTGGACAGGGGACTCCTACGAGCAGTACTTC
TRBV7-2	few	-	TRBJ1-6	CASSLGQYYNSPLHF	TGTGCCAGCAGCTTAGGGCAGTACTATAATTCACCCCTCCACTTT
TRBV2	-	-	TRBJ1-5	CASLKGGPRGGQPQHF	TGTGCCAGCCTCAAGGGGGGGCCTCGTGGGGGTCAGCCCCAGCATTTT
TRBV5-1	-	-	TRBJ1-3	CASSLDAGPGNTIYF	TGCGCCAGCAGCTTGGATGCGGGACCGGGAAACACCATATATTTT
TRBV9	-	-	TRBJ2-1	CASSVAGENNEQFF	TGTGCCAGCAGCGTAGCGGGCGAGAACAATGAGCAGTTCTTC
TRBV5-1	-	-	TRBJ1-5	CASSLGADQPQHF	TGCGCCAGCAGCTTGGGGGCCGATCAGCCCCAGCATTTT
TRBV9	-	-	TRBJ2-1	CASSVSGDRGNEQFF	TGTGCCAGCAGCGTAAGTGGGGATAGAGGGAATGAGCAGTTCTTC
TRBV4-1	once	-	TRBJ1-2	CASSQDAGRGYTF	TGCGCCAGCAGCCAAGATGCCGGGAGAGGCTACACCTTC
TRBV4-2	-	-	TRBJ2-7	CASSPEAGTSYEQYF	TGTGCCAGCAGCCCGGAAGCGGGTACCTCCTACGAGCAGTACTTC
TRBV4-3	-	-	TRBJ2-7	CASSQVDAPYEQYF	TGCGCCAGCAGCCAAGTTGATGCACCCTACGAGCAGTACTTC
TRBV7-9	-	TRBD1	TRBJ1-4	CASSLDRGANEKLFF	TGTGCCAGCAGCTTAGACAGGGGTGCTAATGAAAAACTGTTTTTT
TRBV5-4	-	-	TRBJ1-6	CASSRDPDNSPLHF	TGTGCCAGCAGCCGCGACCCAGATAATTCACCCCTCCACTTT
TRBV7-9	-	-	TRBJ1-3	CASTHLESLGSGNTIYF	TGTGCCAGCACCCACCTTGAGAGCCTAGGATCTGGAAACACCATATATTTT
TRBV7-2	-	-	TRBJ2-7	CATSERRDYEQYF	TGTGCCACCTCGGAAAGACGGGACTACGAGCAGTACTTC
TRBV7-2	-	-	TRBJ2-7	CASSLGRASYEQYF	TGTGCCAGCAGCTTAGGGCGGGCCTCCTACGAGCAGTACTTC
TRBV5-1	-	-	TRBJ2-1	CASSLPPAGYNEQFF	TGCGCCAGCAGCTTGCCCCCTGCGGGGTACAATGAGCAGTTCTTC
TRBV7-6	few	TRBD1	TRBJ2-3	CASSLRGRNWVDTQYF	TGTGCCAGCAGCTTAAGGGGGCGTAATTGGGTCGATACGCAGTATTTT
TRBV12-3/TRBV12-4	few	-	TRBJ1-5	CASRVDGFQPQHF	TGTGCCAGCAGAGTAGACGGATTCCAGCCCCAGCATTTT
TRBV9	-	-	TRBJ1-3	CASSVMSGSSGNTIYF	TGTGCCAGCAGCGTTATGTCAGGGAGCTCTGGAAACACCATATATTTT